This T cell receptor beta chain was identified during a study of read filtering for tumor transcriptome and immune sequencing. As for the study in general: Under ten patients were R-ISS I, approximately 15 were R-ISS II, 6 or 7 were R-ISS III.

Study-wide findings and caveats: IR-seq captured clonotypes deeper and more reliably than RNA-seq. This fraction held mixed bone marrow immune cells after CD138-negative sorting.

This clonotype came up a few times. The antigen is unknown. Molecular barcoded adaptors covering alpha/delta and beta/gamma chains were used on roughly 370 ng RNA. Each CDR3 protein gets one entry after TCRdb re-called the reads with MiXCR. The sample consists of some 15,000 distinct CDR3 sequences, over 20% of them appearing once. This CDR3 is 16 amino acids long. The junction had 9 bases not matched to a gene; V was cut back by 0 bases and J by 1 base. Germline V gene data show CDR1 as DFQATT and CDR2 as SNEGSKA (reference sequence). This rearrangement joins TRBV20-1 to TRBJ2-7, with 7 bases that match TRBD2. This TCR derives from a donor over 35 with multiple myeloma. Sequenced material: a population of CD138-negative cells sorted from bone marrow. CDR3 loop: CSARDFLGGSSYEQYF. CDR3 DNA sequence: TGCAGTGCTAGAGATTTTCTGGGCGGGAGTTCCTACGAGCAGTACTTC.